The entry below gives a single T cell receptor beta chain sequence along with its context. These data originate in a study of control samples from healthy donors and cancer patients. Produced via immunoSEQ multiplex PCR; TCRdb's table is partial and in-frame only. Of 150,000 to 200,000 clones in the sample, around 90% were seen once. This TCR was sampled from a man aged 25-45 years in good health. The sequencing input was blood.

This CDR3 is CASSQEVQGREQYF. The CDR3 nucleotides are TGTGCCAGCAGCCAAGAAGTTCAGGGTCGCGAGCAGTACTTC. V usage is TRBV3-1 (or the pseudogene TRBV3-2) and J usage is TRBJ2-7, with a tentative D call TRBD1 (5 bases). Germline V gives CDR1 LGHDT, CDR2 YNNKEL (reference sequence). Trimming took off 0 bases at V and 6 bases at J, with 12 bases between the two ends. The CDR3 is 14 amino acids.